Reported below is one T cell receptor (beta chain). The data were obtained in a study of blood T cell repertoires in COVID-19. Produced via immunoSEQ multiplex PCR; TCRdb's table is partial and in-frame only. Among over 100,000 clones listed, about nine tenths were seen once. The CDR3 contains 13 residues. V was trimmed by 1 base and J by 11 bases, leaving 14 bases between them. From germline, CDR1 is SGHVS and CDR2 FQNEAQ. The receptor comes from a man between 18 and 35 years old with acute or convalescent COVID-19. What was sequenced was peripheral blood. This chain uses TRBV7-8 with TRBJ1-1; D ambiguous. Here the CDR3 DNA reads TGTGCCAGCAGCTTAGAACGGTGGAGGATGGCTTTCTTT. Protein: CASSLERWRMAFF.